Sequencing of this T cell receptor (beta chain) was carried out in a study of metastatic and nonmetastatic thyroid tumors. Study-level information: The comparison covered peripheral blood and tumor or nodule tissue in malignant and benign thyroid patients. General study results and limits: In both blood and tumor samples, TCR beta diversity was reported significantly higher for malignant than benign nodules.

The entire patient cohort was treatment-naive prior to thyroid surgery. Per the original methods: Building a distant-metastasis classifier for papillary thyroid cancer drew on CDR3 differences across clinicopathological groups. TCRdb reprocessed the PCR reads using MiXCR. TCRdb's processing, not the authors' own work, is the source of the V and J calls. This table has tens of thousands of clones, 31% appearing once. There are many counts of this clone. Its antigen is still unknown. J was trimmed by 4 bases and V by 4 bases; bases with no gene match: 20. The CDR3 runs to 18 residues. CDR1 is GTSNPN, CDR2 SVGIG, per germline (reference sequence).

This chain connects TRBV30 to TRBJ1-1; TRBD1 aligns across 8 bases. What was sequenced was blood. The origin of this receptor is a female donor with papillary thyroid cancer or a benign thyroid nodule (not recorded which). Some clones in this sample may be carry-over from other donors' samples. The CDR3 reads CAWTPTRGSGGRGTEAFF. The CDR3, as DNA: TGTGCCTGGACCCCCACACGAGGGTCAGGGGGCCGGGGCACTGAAGCTTTCTTT.